This T cell receptor beta chain was documented in a study of CD8 T cells in Susac syndrome. The authors sequenced TCR beta from blood CD8+ and CD4+ T cells. The multiple sclerosis control group comprised treatment-naive patients with stable or active relapsing-remitting disease. The TEMRA cells underwent FACS enrichment, while the CD8+ and CD4+ T cells underwent negative isolation. The table lists this clonotype with a few counts. The V gene's germline CDR1 is LGHDT and CDR2 YNNKEL (reference sequence). The CDR3 is 13 residues long. The V end was cut by 3 bases, the J end by 2 bases, with 7 bases between. RNA totalling about 0.5 to 1 ug underwent reverse transcription with random hexamers. TCR beta CDR3 was amplified by immunoSEQ covering 54 Vbeta and 13 Jbeta. From the immunoSEQ multiplex PCR reads, TCRdb called clonotypes with MiXCR, one entry per CDR3 protein. The sample lists approximately 180,000 distinct CDR3 sequences, approximately 96% occurring once.

The rearrangement uses TRBV3-1 and TRBJ2-5, with D possibly being TRBD1 (5 bases). Sequencing used CD4+ T cells from PBMCs. This receptor was taken from a human donor with multiple sclerosis. CDR3 in amino acids: CASSQGPQETQYF. The CDR3 nucleotides are TGTGCCAGCAGCCAGGGGCCGCAAGAGACCCAGTACTTC.